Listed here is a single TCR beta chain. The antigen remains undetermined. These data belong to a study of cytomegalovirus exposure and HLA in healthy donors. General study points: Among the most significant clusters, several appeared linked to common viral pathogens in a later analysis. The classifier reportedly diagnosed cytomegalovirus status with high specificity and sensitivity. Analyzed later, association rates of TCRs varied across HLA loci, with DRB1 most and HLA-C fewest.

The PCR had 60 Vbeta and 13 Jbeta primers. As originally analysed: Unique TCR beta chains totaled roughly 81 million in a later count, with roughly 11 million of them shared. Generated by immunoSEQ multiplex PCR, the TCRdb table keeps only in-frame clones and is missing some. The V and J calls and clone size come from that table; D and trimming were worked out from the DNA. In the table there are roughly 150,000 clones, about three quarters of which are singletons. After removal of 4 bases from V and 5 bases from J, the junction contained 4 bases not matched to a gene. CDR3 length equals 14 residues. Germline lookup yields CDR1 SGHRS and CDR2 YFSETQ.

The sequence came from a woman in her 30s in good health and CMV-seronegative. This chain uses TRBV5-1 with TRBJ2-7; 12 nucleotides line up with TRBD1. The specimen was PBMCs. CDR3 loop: CASSHGTGGNEQYV. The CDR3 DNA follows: TGCGCCAGCAGCCACGGGACAGGGGGCAACGAGCAGTACGTC.